The 19 T cell receptor beta chains listed next were all sequenced from one sample in a study of blood T cell repertoires in COVID-19. TCRdb's copy holds only in-frame clones and misses some; the assay was immunoSEQ multiplex PCR. This table has around 34,000 clones, about four fifths appearing once. The sequencing sample was made of peripheral blood. The receptors originated from a middle-aged man with acute or convalescent COVID-19.

The rearrangement joins TRBV30 to TRBJ1-1; maybe TRBD1 (5 bases). The CDR3 consists of 15 residues. With 2 bases removed from V and 1 base from J, the gap between germline ends came to 14 bases. Germline lookup yields CDR1 GTSNPN and CDR2 SVGIG (reference sequence). CDR3: CAWSPLGQGNTEAFF. CDR3 in DNA: TGTGCCTGGAGTCCCCTAGGGCAGGGGAACACTGAAGCTTTCTTT.

This chain links TRBV5-8 with TRBJ2-2, with 7 nucleotides matching TRBD1. Germline lookup yields CDR1 SGHTS and CDR2 YDEGEE. The length of the CDR3 is 14 residues. The junction had 6 bases not matched to a gene; V was cut back by 7 bases and J by 3 bases. DNA for the CDR3: TGTGCCAGCGTGGACAGGCTCGACACCGGGGAGCTGTTTTTT. Protein: CASVDRLDTGELFF. The full variable domain, with the rest looked up from reference TRBV5-8 and TRBJ2-2, is EAGVTQSPTHLIKTRGQQATLRCSPISGHTSVYWYQQALGLGLQFLLWYDEGEERNRGNFPPRFSGRQFPNYSSELNVNALELEDSALYLCASVDRLDTGELFFGEGSRLTVL.

V usage is TRBV29-1 and J usage is TRBJ2-5; tentatively, D is TRBD2 (7 bases). The CDR3 totals 16 residues. Looked up from germline, CDR1 is SQVTM and CDR2 is ANQGSEA. V was cut by 4 bases and J by 7 bases, with 25 bases left in between. CDR3 sequence: CSVGDRGGDSSGTQYF. Written as DNA, the CDR3 is TGCAGCGTTGGGGATCGAGGGGGGGACTCCTCCGGGACCCAGTACTTC. Full variable domain (rest looked up from reference TRBV29-1 and TRBJ2-5): SAVISQKPSRDICQRGTSLTIQCQVDSQVTMMFWYRQQPGQSLTLIATANQGSEATYESGFVIDKFPISRPNLTFSTLTVSNMSPEDSSIYLCSVGDRGGDSSGTQYFGPGTRLLVL.

The chain recombines TRBV2 with TRBJ1-5; 8 bases match TRBD1. Per the germline V gene, CDR1 is SNHLY and CDR2 is FYNNEI. Unmatched junction bases numbered 19, after V lost 5 bases and J lost 7 bases. The CDR3 has 18 residues. The CDR3: CASSNQYSTGEVGQPQHF. CDR3 nucleotide sequence: TGTGCCAGCAGTAACCAATACTCGACAGGGGAGGTAGGGCAGCCCCAGCATTTT.

This sequence joins TRBV5-1 and TRBJ2-5; 7 bases fit TRBD2. Germline CDR1 reads SGHRS; CDR2 reads YFSETQ. The CDR3 consists of 16 residues. J lost 5 bases, V lost 0 bases, and 10 bases had no gene match. DNA of the CDR3: TGCGCCAGCAGCTTGGTGTCGGGGGGAGCTAAGGAGACCCAGTACTTC. This translates into CASSLVSGGAKETQYF.

This clone came up once. V and J are TRBV5-1 and TRBJ2-3, with D maybe TRBD2 (5 bases). CDR1 is SGHRS, CDR2 YFSETQ, per germline. The CDR3 is 13 residues long. The V end lost 3 bases, the J end lost 2 bases, and 7 bases lay between the germline ends. The DNA of the CDR3 is TGCGCCAGCAGCTCGAGGGACACAGATACGCAGTATTTT. Translation gives CASSSRDTDTQYF.

The chain couples TRBV29-1 to TRBJ2-7; possibly TRBD1 for D (6 bases). Germline V lookup: CDR1 SQVTM, CDR2 ANQGSEA. CDR3 length: 12 amino acids. V lost 6 bases to trimming and J lost 4 bases, with 13 bases between them. The CDR3 nucleotides read TGCAGCGTGAGGGGACATACTTACGAGCAGTACTTC. As protein: CSVRGHTYEQYF.

The chain uses TRBV4-1 and TRBJ2-7; 7 bases line up with TRBD2. The length of the CDR3 is 14 residues. V shed 4 bases and J 4 bases; nucleotides not matched to a gene: 7. Germline V gene lookup returns CDR1 MGHRA and CDR2 YSYEKL. For the CDR3, the DNA is TGCGCCAGCAGCCCCCTCCGGGAGGAGTACGAGCAGTACTTC. Encoded protein: CASSPLREEYEQYF.

This clone is a singleton in its sample. The rearrangement links TRBV29-1 to TRBJ2-1, with a tentative D call TRBD1 (5 bases). The V gene's germline CDR1 is SQVTM and CDR2 ANQGSEA. The CDR3 contains 16 residues. Trimming shortened V by 4 bases and J by 0 bases, and 16 bases separated the two germline ends. The chain's CDR3 is CSVGTDNWGSYNEQFF. CDR3 in DNA: TGCAGCGTTGGTACGGACAACTGGGGCTCCTACAATGAGCAGTTCTTC.

The genes are TRBV10-2 and TRBJ1-6, with a tentative D call TRBD1 (5 bases). V lost 3 bases, J lost 10 bases, and 16 bases lay in between. Germline CDR1 reads WSHSY; CDR2 reads SAAADI. The CDR3 consists of 15 residues. CDR3 loop: CASSERAGGRSPLHF. Written as DNA, the CDR3 is TGCGCCAGCAGTGAACGGGCCGGGGGACGATCACCCCTCCACTTT.

The genes are TRBV7-2 and TRBJ1-2, with 8 bases matching TRBD1. With V trimmed by 5 bases and J by 0 bases, 2 bases remained unmatched. From germline, CDR1 is SGHTA and CDR2 FQGNSA. CDR3 size: 14 residues. CDR3 coding DNA: TGTGCCAGCAGCATGGACAGGGCTAACTATGGCTACACCTTC. Translation gives CASSMDRANYGYTF.

The gene calls are TRBV7-6 and TRBJ1-4; D uncertain. The germline gives CDR1 SGHVS, CDR2 FNYEAQ. Trimming stripped 2 bases from V and 10 bases from J, with 8 bases between. The CDR3 length is 12 residues. The CDR3 sequence: CASSLTRGKLFF. The CDR3 DNA sequence: TGTGCCAGCAGCTTAACGAGAGGAAAACTGTTTTTT.

This rearrangement joins TRBV19 to TRBJ2-7; 8 bases match TRBD1. Germline V gives CDR1 LNHDA, CDR2 SQIVND (reference sequence). The CDR3 has 15 residues. J lost 2 bases, V lost 5 bases, and 8 bases had no gene match. Here the CDR3 DNA reads TGTGCCAGTAGTTTCGGGACAGGAATTACCTACGAGCAGTACTTC. Amino acids: CASSFGTGITYEQYF.

This chain joins TRBV5-1 and TRBJ1-3; unclear D gene. Trimming removed 4 bases at V and 2 bases at J, with 16 bases between. The CDR3 is 16 amino acids. From germline, CDR1 is SGHRS and CDR2 YFSETQ. The CDR3 nucleotides read TGCGCCAGCAGCGACCCGGCGGAGTGGGCTGGAAACACCATATATTTT. Its protein product is CASSDPAEWAGNTIYF. Full variable domain (outside the CDR3, taken from reference TRBV5-1 and TRBJ1-3): KAGVTQTPRYLIKTRGQQVTLSCSPISGHRSVSWYQQTPGQGLQFLFEYFSETQRNKGNFPGRFSGRQFSNSRSEMNVSTLELGDSALYLCASSDPAEWAGNTIYFGEGSWLTVV.

This clone appeared a single time. This sequence joins TRBV28 and TRBJ1-2, with a possible D match to TRBD1 (5 bases). The CDR3 covers 12 residues. Germline V lookup: CDR1 MDHEN, CDR2 SYDVKM. V dropped 3 bases and J dropped 4 bases, with 6 bases sitting between them. The CDR3 coding sequence is TGTGCCAGCAGTTTGGGGGGCTATGGCTACACCTTC. Amino acid sequence: CASSLGGYGYTF.

This CDR3 is CASAFGTANTGELFF. CDR3 bases: TGCGCCAGCGCTTTTGGTACAGCGAACACCGGGGAGCTGTTTTTT. The chain carries TRBV5-1 and TRBJ2-2; D gene unclear. Trimming removed 7 bases at V and 0 bases at J, with 13 bases between. This CDR3 comprises 15 residues. Looked up from germline, CDR1 is SGHRS and CDR2 is YFSETQ.

The CDR3 spells CASSLADWDYRQETQYF. The CDR3 region has the DNA TGTGCCAGCAGCTTAGCCGACTGGGACTACCGACAAGAGACCCAGTACTTC. V gene TRBV13 combines with J gene TRBJ2-5, with 7 nucleotides matching TRBD2. J was trimmed by 2 bases and V by 1 base; bases with no gene match: 10. CDR3 length: 17 amino acids. Germline CDR1 and CDR2: PRHDT and FYEKMQ (reference sequence).

V and J are TRBV5-1 and TRBJ2-5; 7 nucleotides match TRBD2. Trimming cost V 3 bases and J 5 bases; bases outside gene matches: 10. CDR1 is SGHRS and CDR2 is YFSETQ in the germline V gene. The CDR3 is made up of 15 amino acids. CDR3 amino acids: CASSSLIAGGETQYF. The CDR3 DNA reads as TGCGCCAGCAGCTCTTTAATAGCGGGTGGGGAGACCCAGTACTTC.

J is TRBJ2-4 and V is TRBV6-2 or TRBV6-3; 7 positions agree with TRBD1. The length of the CDR3 is 19 residues. Germline V gene sequence: CDR1 MNHEY, CDR2 SVGEGT. V lost 4 bases to trimming and J lost 0 bases; unmatched junction nucleotides: 15. DNA of the CDR3: TGTGCCAGCAGTTCCAACTTCCGGACAGGATATATAGCCAAAAACATTCAGTACTTC. Residues: CASSSNFRTGYIAKNIQYF.